This TCR beta chain was identified during a study of cytomegalovirus exposure and HLA in healthy donors. PCR involved 60 Vbeta and 13 Jbeta primers. TCRdb keeps only in-frame clones here, not all; method: immunoSEQ multiplex PCR. The sample consists of approximately 250,000 clones, around 84% of them appearing once. As concerns this clone: Other DNA sequences of this sample code for an identical CDR3.

V was clipped by 4 bases and J by 2 bases, with 10 bases between them. The CDR3 has 13 amino acids. CDR1 is SGHRS, CDR2 YFSETQ, per germline. The rearrangement links TRBV5-1 to TRBJ2-7; possibly TRBD2 for D (5 bases). This receptor was obtained from a girl aged 2 to 10 in good health and CMV-seronegative. Sequences were obtained from PBMCs. DNA for the CDR3: TGCGCCAGCAGCCCTTCGGGGACCTACGAGCAGTACTTC. Translation: CASSPSGTYEQYF.